A selection of T cell receptor beta chains follows, all from one sample in a study of blood T cell repertoires in COVID-19. The data were produced by immunoSEQ multiplex PCR, yet TCRdb's version contains in-frame clones alone and is incomplete. This sample has some 370,000 clones, with about 89% found just once. The specimen sequenced was peripheral blood. Every receptor here comes from a man aged 35 to 55 with acute or convalescent COVID-19. Each CDR3 is given with its conserved first and last residue. D genes are given only for firm matches. Some rows mark clone size as missing; the rest say once, few, many or name a class of expanded clone.

size: few; D: -; J: TRBJ2-7; V: TRBV15; CDR3: CATSRGTRSDSYEQYF; DNA: TGTGCCACCAGCAGGGGGACTCGGAGTGACTCCTACGAGCAGTACTTC
size: once; D: TRBD1; J: TRBJ1-6; V: TRBV11-3; CDR3: CASSSGTGFIWWASPLHF; DNA: TGTGCCAGCAGCTCCGGGACAGGGTTTATTTGGTGGGCTTCACCCCTCCACTTT
size: -; D: TRBD1; J: TRBJ2-7; V: TRBV25-1; CDR3: CASIGDRSSYEQYF; DNA: TGTGCCAGCATTGGGGACAGAAGCTCCTACGAGCAGTACTTC
size: -; D: TRBD1; J: TRBJ1-2; V: TRBV2; CDR3: CASSEGGTGLGFYGYTF; DNA: TGTGCCAGCAGTGAGGGGGGGACAGGGTTGGGCTTCTATGGCTACACCTTC
size: -; D: -; J: TRBJ1-1; V: TRBV11-1; CDR3: CASSSGHTMNTEAFF; DNA: TGTGCCAGCAGCTCGGGACACACCATGAACACTGAAGCTTTCTTT
size: -; D: TRBD1; J: TRBJ1-2; V: TRBV11-2; CDR3: CASSDRDRGPYYGYTF; DNA: TGTGCCAGCAGCGACCGGGACAGGGGCCCCTACTATGGCTACACCTTC
size: -; D: TRBD1; J: TRBJ1-2; V: TRBV7-6; CDR3: CASSLIGTGDGYTF; DNA: TGTGCCAGCAGCTTAATTGGGACAGGGGATGGCTACACCTTC
size: -; D: TRBD1; J: TRBJ1-6; V: TRBV7-9; CDR3: CASSLTGTGNSPLHF; DNA: TGTGCCAGCAGCTTAACCGGGACAGGGAATTCACCCCTCCACTTT
size: -; D: TRBD1; J: TRBJ2-6; V: TRBV2; CDR3: CASRVGTAGANVLTF; DNA: TGTGCCAGCAGGGTAGGGACAGCTGGGGCCAACGTCCTGACTTTC
size: -; D: -; J: TRBJ2-2; V: TRBV24-1; CDR3: CATSDLPGANTGELFF; DNA: TGTGCCACCAGTGATTTGCCAGGGGCGAACACCGGGGAGCTGTTTTTT
size: -; D: TRBD2; J: TRBJ2-7; V: TRBV15; CDR3: CATSRDLFMLAGSYEQYF; DNA: TGTGCCACCAGCAGAGATTTGTTTATGCTAGCGGGGTCCTACGAGCAGTACTTC
size: few; D: -; J: TRBJ1-2; V: TRBV7-2; CDR3: CASSPLQAANYGYTF; DNA: TGTGCCAGCAGCCCCCTACAGGCCGCAAACTATGGCTACACCTTC
size: -; D: -; J: TRBJ1-3; V: TRBV19; CDR3: CASSISSGSGNTIYF; DNA: TGTGCCAGTAGTATCTCGTCCGGGTCTGGAAACACCATATATTTT
size: -; D: -; J: TRBJ1-2; V: TRBV6-5; CDR3: CASSYSRVEVGNGYTF; DNA: TGTGCCAGCAGTTACTCGAGGGTTGAAGTAGGGAATGGCTACACCTTC
size: few; D: -; J: TRBJ2-7; V: TRBV10-3; CDR3: CATTGSSYEQYF; DNA: TGTGCCACCACAGGGTCCTCCTACGAGCAGTACTTC
size: -; D: -; J: TRBJ1-2; V: TRBV5-1; CDR3: CASGTGPGGYTF; DNA: TGCGCCAGCGGAACAGGGCCCGGGGGCTACACCTTC
size: -; D: -; J: TRBJ2-2; V: TRBV6-1; CDR3: CASSEVGRIGELFF; DNA: TGTGCCAGCAGTGAAGTAGGCAGGATAGGGGAGCTGTTTTTT
size: -; D: -; J: TRBJ2-3; V: TRBV5-4; CDR3: CASTDGADTQYF; DNA: TGTGCCAGCACGGACGGGGCAGATACGCAGTATTTT
size: -; D: TRBD1; J: TRBJ1-1; V: TRBV4-2; CDR3: CASSEQGDAAFF; DNA: TGTGCCAGCAGCGAACAGGGGGATGCAGCTTTCTTT
size: -; D: TRBD1; J: TRBJ2-7; V: TRBV27; CDR3: CASRGQGPYEQYF; DNA: TGTGCCAGCAGGGGACAGGGGCCCTACGAGCAGTACTTC
size: -; D: TRBD2; J: TRBJ2-7; V: TRBV27; CDR3: CASSKASGTYEQYF; DNA: TGTGCCAGCAGTAAGGCTAGCGGGACCTACGAGCAGTACTTC
size: -; D: TRBD1; J: TRBJ1-6; V: TRBV7-6; CDR3: CASSLATGGGNSPLHF; DNA: TGTGCCAGCAGCTTAGCGACAGGGGGAGGCAATTCACCCCTCCACTTT
size: -; D: TRBD1; J: TRBJ1-5; V: TRBV6-2/TRBV6-3; CDR3: CASSKKIGQGSQPQHF; DNA: TGTGCCAGCAGCAAAAAGATTGGACAGGGAAGTCAGCCCCAGCATTTT
size: -; D: -; J: TRBJ2-7; V: TRBV28; CDR3: CASSLWRAPSSYEQYF; DNA: TGTGCCAGCAGTTTATGGAGGGCTCCTAGCTCCTACGAGCAGTACTTC
size: -; D: -; J: TRBJ2-2; V: TRBV25-1; CDR3: CASRPVGGLTGELFF; DNA: TGTGCCAGCCGGCCCGTGGGGGGTTTGACCGGGGAGCTGTTTTTT
size: -; D: TRBD1; J: TRBJ1-1; V: TRBV6-5; CDR3: CASSYTGGTEAFF; DNA: TGTGCCAGCAGTTACACAGGGGGTACTGAAGCTTTCTTT
size: -; D: TRBD2; J: TRBJ2-7; V: TRBV4-2; CDR3: CASSQGTSGYEQYF; DNA: TGTGCCAGCAGCCAAGGGACTAGCGGGTACGAGCAGTACTTC
size: -; D: -; J: TRBJ1-1; V: TRBV28; CDR3: CASRSQGIGDAFF; DNA: TGTGCCAGCAGATCTCAGGGAATTGGAGATGCTTTCTTT
size: -; D: TRBD1; J: TRBJ2-1; V: TRBV2; CDR3: CASSLDRVAYNEQFF; DNA: TGTGCCAGCAGCCTGGACAGGGTGGCGTACAATGAGCAGTTCTTC
size: -; D: -; J: TRBJ2-7; V: TRBV21-1; CDR3: CASSKVSGLAGFYGSYEQYF; DNA: TGTGCCAGCAGCAAAGTGTCGGGACTAGCGGGGTTTTACGGCTCCTACGAGCAGTACTTC
size: -; D: TRBD1; J: TRBJ1-2; V: TRBV24-1; CDR3: CATSDRTGDRYGYTF; DNA: TGTGCCACCAGTGATCGGACAGGGGATCGGTATGGCTACACCTTC
size: -; D: -; J: TRBJ1-1; V: TRBV7-2; CDR3: CASSLNLQTEAFF; DNA: TGTGCCAGCAGCTTAAATCTACAGACTGAAGCTTTCTTT